Listed here are 17 T cell receptor beta chains from one sample, sequenced in a study of naive and memory T cell subsets. For these TCRs, the target antigens are not known. Findings and limits, study-wide: Especially in CD8 cells, naive repertoires contained a few larger clonotypes, possibly CD45RA-re-expressing memory cells.

An equimolar mix of two oligonucleotides served as the beta constant-region primer for TRBC1 and TRBC2. Nested alpha and beta constant-region primers with the SP2 primer drove four PCR rounds on ligated cDNA. One entry per CDR3 protein, called by TCRdb with MiXCR from the UMI-ligation and nested PCR reads. The table includes about 150,000 distinct CDR3 sequences, about 20% detected once. The source material was naive CD4+ T cells from blood. These TCRs come from a human donor in good health.

This sequence joins TRBV7-2 and TRBJ2-1, with D possibly being TRBD2 (5 bases). The CDR3 is 13 amino acids. V lost 1 base to trimming and J lost 8 bases, with 9 bases between them. The V gene's germline CDR1 is SGHTA and CDR2 FQGNSA. The CDR3 coding sequence is TGTGCCAGCAGCTTAGGAACCGGGGATGAGCAGTTCTTC. It specifies CASSLGTGDEQFF.

This clonotype was counted a few times. The V gene is TRBV7-9, the J gene TRBJ1-4; perhaps TRBD1 as D (6 bases). The CDR3 contains 16 residues. The germline V gene encodes CDR1 SEHNR and CDR2 FQNEAQ (reference sequence). V lost 5 bases, J lost 0 bases, and 13 bases lay in between. The CDR3 sequence is CASSPQGLATNEKLFF. CDR3 nucleotides: TGTGCCAGCAGCCCCCAGGGGTTAGCAACTAATGAAAAACTGTTTTTT. Full variable domain (rest looked up from reference TRBV7-9 and TRBJ1-4): DTGVSQNPRHKITKRGQNVTFRCDPISEHNRLYWYRQTLGQGPEFLTYFQNEAQLEKSRLLSDRFSAERPKGSFSTLEIQRTEQGDSAMYLCASSPQGLATNEKLFFGSGTQLSVL.

This clonotype was seen a single time. The rearrangement joins TRBV28 to TRBJ1-1; possible D gene TRBD1, 6 bases. The germline V and J ends were trimmed by 5 bases and 4 bases, with 14 bases remaining between them. The CDR3 runs to 14 residues. Germline CDR1 and CDR2: MDHEN and SYDVKM. The CDR3, as DNA: TGTGCCAGCAGTGCCCGGACAGTCCTCACTGAAGCTTTCTTT. This codes for CASSARTVLTEAFF.

The chain recombines TRBV7-3 with TRBJ2-5, with 9 bases matching TRBD1. Germline CDR1 SGHTA, CDR2 FQGTGA. With V trimmed by 1 base and J by 4 bases, 7 bases remained unmatched. The CDR3 contains 16 residues. CDR3 amino acids: CASSLMSPGQGETQYF. The CDR3 bases are TGTGCCAGCAGCTTAATGTCTCCGGGACAGGGAGAGACCCAGTACTTC.

This chain joins TRBV5-1 and TRBJ1-1; 7 bases fit TRBD1. The CDR3 sequence is 16 residues long. Germline V CDR1 and CDR2: SGHRS, YFSETQ. V lost 4 bases and J lost 0; bases outside the gene matches: 9. The CDR3 sequence: CASSPRQGSVNTEAFF. The CDR3 DNA reads TGCGCCAGCAGCCCAAGACAGGGTTCGGTGAACACTGAAGCTTTCTTT.

The V gene is TRBV6-2 or TRBV6-3, the J gene TRBJ1-1, with a weak D call TRBD1 (5 bases). Looked up from germline, CDR1 is MNHEY and CDR2 is SVGEGT. The V gene lost 10 bases and the J gene lost 0 bases, with 21 bases spanning the gap. This CDR3 is built from 16 residues. The CDR3 loop is CATHHLRGAMNTEAFF. As DNA, the CDR3 is TGTGCCACCCACCACCTTCGAGGGGCTATGAACACTGAAGCTTTCTTT.

The J gene is TRBJ2-2, the V gene TRBV18; possible D gene TRBD2, 6 bases. CDR1 and CDR2 from the germline V gene are KGHSH and LQKENI. The ends were cut back, 3 bases at V and 4 bases at J, with 12 bases in the middle. The CDR3 sequence is 15 residues long. The CDR3 is CASSPGGSLTGELFF. The DNA for the CDR3 is TGTGCCAGCTCACCCGGAGGGAGTCTCACCGGGGAGCTGTTTTTT. Looking up the rest from reference TRBV18 and TRBJ2-2 gives the full variable domain: NAGVMQNPRHLVRRRGQEARLRCSPMKGHSHVYWYRQLPEEGLKFMVYLQKENIIDESGMPKERFSAEFPKEGPSILRIQQVVRGDSAAYFCASSPGGSLTGELFFGEGSRLTVL.

This clonotype was observed many times. The chain joins TRBV29-1 to TRBJ2-7; D gene uncertain. CDR1 is SQVTM, CDR2 ANQGSEA, per germline. The V end lost 4 bases, the J end lost 5 bases, and 12 bases lay between the germline ends. This CDR3 comprises 12 residues. Written as DNA, the CDR3 is TGCAGCGTTGTCATCGGTTGGAACGAGCAGTACTTC. Translation: CSVVIGWNEQYF.

This clonotype was detected only a few times. The chain links TRBV29-1 to TRBJ1-1; a weak D match, TRBD1 (5 bases). V shed 6 bases and J shed 0 bases, with 11 bases lying between them. The CDR3 is 13 residues long. Germline V gene data show CDR1 as SQVTM and CDR2 as ANQGSEA. CDR3: CSVAGRLNTEAFF. The CDR3 DNA reads as TGCAGCGTCGCGGGACGCCTGAACACTGAAGCTTTCTTT. Combining the CDR3 with reference TRBV29-1 and TRBJ1-1 gives the whole variable domain SAVISQKPSRDICQRGTSLTIQCQVDSQVTMMFWYRQQPGQSLTLIATANQGSEATYESGFVIDKFPISRPNLTFSTLTVSNMSPEDSSIYLCSVAGRLNTEAFFGQGTRLTVV.

This clonotype was counted a few times. This chain links TRBV5-1 with TRBJ2-7; perhaps D is TRBD1 or TRBD2 (5 bases each). The CDR3 loop spans 13 amino acids. Germline values: CDR1 SGHRS, CDR2 YFSETQ. V was cut by 3 bases and J by 0 bases, with 7 bases left in between. This CDR3 reads CASSWGFSYEQYF. In DNA, the CDR3 is TGCGCCAGCAGCTGGGGGTTCTCCTACGAGCAGTACTTC.

This clonotype was found a few times. This chain connects TRBV2 to TRBJ2-1; weak D call: TRBD2 (5 bases). This CDR3 has 10 residues. Germline CDR1 reads SNHLY; CDR2 reads FYNNEI. V lost 8 bases, J lost 7 bases, and 6 bases lay in between. The CDR3 DNA sequence: TGTGCCAGCGGGGAGAATGAGCAGTTCTTC. Amino acid sequence: CASGENEQFF.

This clonotype was observed a handful of times. V and J are TRBV28 and TRBJ2-7, with D hard to call. Trimming removed 5 bases at V and 5 bases at J, with 4 bases between. Germline assignment: CDR1 MDHEN and CDR2 SYDVKM. The CDR3 loop spans 10 amino acids. CDR3 in amino acids: CASSLNEQYF. The CDR3 bases are TGTGCCAGCAGTCTAAACGAGCAGTACTTC.

This clonotype was found a few times. V and J are TRBV12-3 or TRBV12-4 and TRBJ1-1, with 10 bases fitting TRBD1. This CDR3 region has 15 residues. The J segment lost 1 base and the V segment lost 8 bases, leaving 7 bases of the junction unmatched. CDR3 DNA: TGTGCCAGCGGAGACAGGGGGCCTAAGAACACTGAAGCTTTCTTT. Translating gives CASGDRGPKNTEAFF.

This clonotype has more than one count but fewer than ten. The chain has TRBV12-3 or TRBV12-4 and TRBJ1-1; D gene uncertain. Trimming shortened V by 6 bases and J by 0 bases, and 8 bases separated the two germline ends. The CDR3 loop spans 13 amino acids. The CDR3 DNA sequence: TGTGCCAGCAGACTGAAGCTGAACACTGAAGCTTTCTTT. This gives the protein CASRLKLNTEAFF.

This clonotype has just one count. The V and J genes are TRBV7-8 and TRBJ2-6; D is uncertain. The CDR3 sequence is 16 residues long. Trimming removed 2 bases from V and 0 bases from J, with 8 bases in between. Germline V gene lookup returns CDR1 SGHVS and CDR2 FQNEAQ. The CDR3: CASSLSVGSGANVLTF. The CDR3 nucleotides are TGTGCCAGCAGCTTATCTGTGGGCTCTGGGGCCAACGTCCTGACTTTC.

A few counts support this clonotype. The chain combines TRBV3-1 with TRBJ1-1; possible D gene TRBD1, 6 bases. The germline V and J ends were trimmed by 5 bases and 0 bases, with 13 bases remaining between them. CDR1 LGHDT and CDR2 YNNKEL come from the germline V gene (reference sequence). There are 15 residues in the CDR3. The chain's CDR3 is CASSIRGGMNTEAFF. CDR3 sequence (DNA): TGTGCCAGCAGCATAAGAGGGGGTATGAACACTGAAGCTTTCTTT. Using reference TRBV3-1 and TRBJ1-1 for the parts outside the CDR3, the full variable domain is DTAVSQTPKYLVTQMGNDKSIKCEQNLGHDTMYWYKQDSKKFLKIMFSYNNKELIINETVPNRFSPKSPDKAHLNLHINSLELGDSAVYFCASSIRGGMNTEAFFGQGTRLTVV.

This clonotype appeared a few times. The gene calls are TRBV20-1 and TRBJ1-5; TRBD1 might be the D (6 bases). There are 16 residues in the CDR3. Germline V gene data show CDR1 as DFQATT and CDR2 as SNEGSKA (reference sequence). V lost 2 bases and J lost 2, with 16 bases in between. The CDR3 reads CSARTTGLSGNQPQHF. CDR3 in DNA: TGCAGTGCTAGAACCACAGGGCTGTCGGGCAATCAGCCCCAGCATTTT.